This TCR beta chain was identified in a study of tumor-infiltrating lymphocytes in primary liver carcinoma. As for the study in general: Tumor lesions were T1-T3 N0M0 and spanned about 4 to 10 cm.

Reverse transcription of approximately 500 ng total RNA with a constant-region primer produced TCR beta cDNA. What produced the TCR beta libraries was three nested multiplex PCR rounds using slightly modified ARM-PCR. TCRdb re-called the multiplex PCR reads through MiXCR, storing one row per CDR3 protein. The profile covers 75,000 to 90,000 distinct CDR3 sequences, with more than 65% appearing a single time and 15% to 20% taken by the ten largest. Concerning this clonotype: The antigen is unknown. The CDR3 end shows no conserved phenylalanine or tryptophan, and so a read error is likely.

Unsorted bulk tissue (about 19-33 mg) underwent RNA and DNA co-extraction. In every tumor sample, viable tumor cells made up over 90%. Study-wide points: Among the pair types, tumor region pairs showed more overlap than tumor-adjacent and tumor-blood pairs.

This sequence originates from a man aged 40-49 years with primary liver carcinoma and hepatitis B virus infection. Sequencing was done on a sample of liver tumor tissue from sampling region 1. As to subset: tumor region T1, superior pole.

The CDR3 protein is CANSFRGEGNTEAFI. The CDR3, as DNA: TGTGCCAACAGTTTCAGGGGGGAGGGAAACACTGAAGCTTTCATT. This chain uses TRBV12-3 or TRBV12-4 with TRBJ1-1; 7 nucleotides match TRBD1. CDR3 length equals 15 residues.